The T cell receptor beta chain described here comes from a study of T cells in Graves' hyperthyroidism and ophthalmopathy (dated by TCRdb to about 2019). In the study overall: Peripheral blood samples were taken at the time of initial diagnosis, prior to any treatment. A discovery cohort of 95 to 100 patients, approximately 45 with Graves' ophthalmopathy and 55 to 60 with stable Graves' hyperthyroidism, was used to find distinguishing TCR V-J signatures. Prospective prediction of ophthalmopathy was tested in an independent validation cohort consisting of 18 to 20 hyperthyroidism patients and approximately 16 patients who later progressed to ophthalmopathy. The roughly 100 discovery patients were randomly divided into training and test sets at a 7:3 ratio. In about six Graves' hyperthyroidism patients, the study also compared T-cell repertoires from thyroid tissue with T-cell repertoires from blood. Once sampling was done, hyperthyroidism patients were given methimazole at a starting dose of 30 mg daily, whereas ophthalmopathy patients were given high-dose intravenous methylprednisolone. The paper describes TCR Vbeta CDR3 sequencing of 135 peripheral blood samples, made up of under 50 ophthalmopathy patients, around 73 hyperthyroidism patients and about 17 progressor patients.

Ophthalmopathy patients had moderately to severely active disease, with a Clinical Activity Score of 3 or more, a NOSPECS grade of 4 or more, and a disease duration of less than 3 months. The study excluded patients with uncontrolled infections, other autoimmune diseases, pregnancy or lactation. Diagnoses were established on the basis of clinical symptoms, serum thyroxine and TRAb, thyroid ultrasound, and orbital computed tomography. PBMCs were isolated from more than 9 ml of fresh peripheral blood by Ficoll-Paque density gradient centrifugation. Total RNA was extracted using Trizol reagent, and RNA quality was assessed on an Agilent 2100 Bioanalyzer. V drops 4 bases and J drops 10 bases, leaving 10 bases in between. From a lookup of the germline V gene (reference sequence), CDR1 and CDR2 are LNHDA and SQIVND. The CDR3 numbers 11 residues from cysteine through phenylalanine. Only the CDR3 region is kept as DNA, spanning 33 bases read in frame from base 1.

About this clonotype itself: Its specific antigen is unknown. No much larger clone exists at a distance of one base, and base qualities are not known.

Beyond this particular receptor, the publication reports: Ophthalmopathy was separated from stable hyperthyroidism by a 13 V-J signature model, with about 88% sensitivity and approximately 81% specificity obtained in cross-validation and 80%/75% obtained in testing. Most expanded thyroid clonotypes (frequency above 0.001) were also detected in blood, suggesting blood repertoires may reflect thyroid immune responses. During validation, the model predicted progression to ophthalmopathy a median of about 6.3 months ahead of onset, with just under 71% sensitivity and 72.22% specificity. Sample size was not statistically predetermined, and investigators were not blinded to group allocation.

TCR beta CDR3 regions were amplified from RNA transcripts. The TCR CDR3 was subjected to a first round of RT-PCR using the HTBI primer set and the Qiagen OneStep RT-PCR kit. A second multiplex PCR round built the libraries, followed by size selection and purification. Libraries were sequenced paired-end with 100 bp reads on an Illumina HiSeq2000. Per the original workflow: SOAPnuke was used to process the raw data, with reads discarded if the reads contained adapters or uncalled bases, had a mean Phred below 15, or lacked an exact constant-primer or identifier match. COPE v1.2.5 was used to merge high-quality paired reads, and clonotypes were defined as unique nucleotide sequences. MiTCR v1.1 was used to align clonotypes to the IMGT TRBV, TRBD and TRBJ reference segments. The analysis included only V-J combinations with a frequency above 0.0001, which together covered around 99% of the repertoires. A TCS score was defined as the ratio between F50 (clonal expansion) and ExV (chaos), using BLOSUM62-based TCRdist between CDR3 peptides within each V-J. Welch's t-statistics and random forest reduced several hundred V-J features to roughly 13, which were used in a naive Bayes classifier (R e1071). The raw public data were reprocessed by TCRdb itself: fastp quality trimming at Q25, MiXCR clonotype calling, in-frame beta chains only. Each record represents a unique CDR3 protein, reported with the most common genes and DNA among its rows. The V and J calls come from TCRdb's annotation, not from the publication. The sample table records hundreds of thousands of distinct CDR3 sequences; roughly 15% of these occur just once. The ten most abundant clones make up around 13% of the sample.

The chain is assembled from TRBV19 and TRBJ1-2, with the D gene uncertain. The TCR originated in a man aged 18 to 29 with Graves' ophthalmopathy. The specimen was blood. CDR3 sequence: CASSRAFDYTF. DNA sequence: TGTGCCAGTAGTAGGGCGTTTGACTACACCTTC. Where the CDR3 stops, the reference TRBV19 and TRBJ1-2 genes take over; the full variable domain is DGGITQSPKYLFRKEGQNVTLSCEQNLNHDAMYWYRQDPGQGLRLIYYSQIVNDFQKGDIAEGYSVSREKKESFPLTVTSAQKNPTAFYLCASSRAFDYTFGSGTRLTVV.